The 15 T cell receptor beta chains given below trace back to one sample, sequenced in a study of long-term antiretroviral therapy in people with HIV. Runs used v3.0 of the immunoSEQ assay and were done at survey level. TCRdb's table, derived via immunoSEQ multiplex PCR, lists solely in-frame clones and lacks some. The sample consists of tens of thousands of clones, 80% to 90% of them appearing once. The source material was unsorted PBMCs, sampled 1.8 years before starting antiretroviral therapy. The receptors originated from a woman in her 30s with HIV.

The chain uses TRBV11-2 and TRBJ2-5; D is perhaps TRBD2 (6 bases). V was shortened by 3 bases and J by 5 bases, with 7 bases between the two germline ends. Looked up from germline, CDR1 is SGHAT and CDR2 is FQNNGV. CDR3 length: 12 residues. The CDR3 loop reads CASSLSGETQYF. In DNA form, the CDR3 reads TGTGCCAGCAGCTTGAGCGGGGAGACCCAGTACTTC.

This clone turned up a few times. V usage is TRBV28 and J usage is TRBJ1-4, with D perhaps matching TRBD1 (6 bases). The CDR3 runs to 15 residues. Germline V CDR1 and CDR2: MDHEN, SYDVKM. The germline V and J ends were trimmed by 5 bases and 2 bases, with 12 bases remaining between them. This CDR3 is CASSAPGGTNEKLFF. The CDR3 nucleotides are TGTGCCAGCAGTGCCCCCGGGGGCACTAATGAAAAACTGTTTTTT.

The CDR3 spells CASQQGDYSNQPQHF. The CDR3 coding sequence is TGTGCCAGCCAACAGGGGGATTATAGCAATCAGCCCCAGCATTTT. This rearrangement joins TRBV2 to TRBJ1-5; 8 bases are shared with TRBD1. J lost 0 bases, V lost 8 bases, and 6 bases had no gene match. The CDR3 length is 15 residues. The germline gives CDR1 SNHLY, CDR2 FYNNEI.

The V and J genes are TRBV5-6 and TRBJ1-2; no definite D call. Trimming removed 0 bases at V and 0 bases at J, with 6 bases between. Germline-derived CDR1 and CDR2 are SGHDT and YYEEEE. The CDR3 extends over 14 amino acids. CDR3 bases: TGTGCCAGCAGCTTGGAAGTTTCTAACTATGGCTACACCTTC. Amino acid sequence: CASSLEVSNYGYTF.

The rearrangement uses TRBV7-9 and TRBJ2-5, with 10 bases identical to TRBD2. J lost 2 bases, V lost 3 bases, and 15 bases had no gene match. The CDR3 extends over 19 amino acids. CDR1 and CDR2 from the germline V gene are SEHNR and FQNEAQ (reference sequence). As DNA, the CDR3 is TGTGCCAGCAGCTTGGGCCGCTTGGCTAGCGGGGGAACTCAAGAGACCCAGTACTTC. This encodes CASSLGRLASGGTQETQYF.

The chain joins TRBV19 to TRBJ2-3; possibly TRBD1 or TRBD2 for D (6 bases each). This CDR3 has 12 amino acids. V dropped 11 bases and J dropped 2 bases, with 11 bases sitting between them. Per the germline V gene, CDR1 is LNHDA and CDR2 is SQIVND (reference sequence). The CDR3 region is CASRGATDTQYF. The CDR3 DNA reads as TGTGCCTCAAGGGGGGCCACAGATACGCAGTATTTT.

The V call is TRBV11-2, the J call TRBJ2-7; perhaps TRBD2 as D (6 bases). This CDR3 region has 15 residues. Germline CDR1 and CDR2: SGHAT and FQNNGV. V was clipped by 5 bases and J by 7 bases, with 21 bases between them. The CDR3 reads CASSPLVGGIREQYF. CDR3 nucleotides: TGTGCCAGCAGCCCGCTCGTCGGGGGAATACGGGAGCAGTACTTC.

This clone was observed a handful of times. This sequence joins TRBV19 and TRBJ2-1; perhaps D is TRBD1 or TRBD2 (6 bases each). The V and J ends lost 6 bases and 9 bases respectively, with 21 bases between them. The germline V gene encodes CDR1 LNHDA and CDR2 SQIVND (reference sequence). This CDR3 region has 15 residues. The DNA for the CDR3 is TGTGCCAGTAGGACATGGGGGGCAGGATTAAGTGAGCAGTTCTTC. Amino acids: CASRTWGAGLSEQFF. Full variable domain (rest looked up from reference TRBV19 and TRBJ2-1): DGGITQSPKYLFRKEGQNVTLSCEQNLNHDAMYWYRQDPGQGLRLIYYSQIVNDFQKGDIAEGYSVSREKKESFPLTVTSAQKNPTAFYLCASRTWGAGLSEQFFGPGTRLTVL.

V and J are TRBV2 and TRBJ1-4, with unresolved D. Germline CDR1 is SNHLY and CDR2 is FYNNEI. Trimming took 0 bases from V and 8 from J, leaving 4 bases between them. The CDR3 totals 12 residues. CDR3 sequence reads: CASSEAREKLFF. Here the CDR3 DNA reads TGTGCCAGCAGTGAAGCAAGAGAAAAACTGTTTTTT.

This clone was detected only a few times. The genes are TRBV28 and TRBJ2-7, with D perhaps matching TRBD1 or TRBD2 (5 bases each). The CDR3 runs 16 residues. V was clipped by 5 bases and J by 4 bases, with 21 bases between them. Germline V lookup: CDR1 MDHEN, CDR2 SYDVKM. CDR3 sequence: CASSSELRVGMYEQYF. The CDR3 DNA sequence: TGTGCCAGCAGTAGCGAACTCAGGGTCGGGATGTACGAGCAGTACTTC.

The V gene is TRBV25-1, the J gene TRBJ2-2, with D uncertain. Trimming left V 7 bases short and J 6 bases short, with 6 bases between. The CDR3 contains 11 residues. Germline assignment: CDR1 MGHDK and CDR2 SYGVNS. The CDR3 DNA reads TGTGCCAGCACGTCGGCCGGGGAGCTGTTTTTT. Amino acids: CASTSAGELFF.

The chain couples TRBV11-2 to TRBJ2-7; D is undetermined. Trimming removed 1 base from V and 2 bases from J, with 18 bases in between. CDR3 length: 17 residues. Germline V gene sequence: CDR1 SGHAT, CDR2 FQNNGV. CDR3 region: CASSLVLLSEPTYEQYF. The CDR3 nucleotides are TGTGCCAGCAGCTTAGTTCTGTTATCAGAACCCACCTACGAGCAGTACTTC.

In DNA form, the CDR3 reads TGTGCCAGCAGTAAACTCTCGGGGGGCGCTAGCACAGATACGCAGTATTTT. This translates into CASSKLSGGASTDTQYF. This chain uses TRBV5-4 with TRBJ2-3; tentatively, D is TRBD2 (7 bases). Between the trimmed V and J ends, which lost 5 bases and 0 bases, there was a span of 19 bases. CDR3 size: 17 residues. CDR1 is SGHNT and CDR2 is YYREEE in the germline V gene (reference sequence).

In nucleotides, the CDR3 is TGTGCCTGGAGCCCGATTAAAGAGACCCAGTACTTC. It is translated as CAWSPIKETQYF. V and J are TRBV30 and TRBJ2-5; D ambiguous. With 3 bases removed from V and 3 bases from J, the gap between germline ends came to 8 bases. The germline gives CDR1 GTSNPN, CDR2 SVGIG (reference sequence). This CDR3 comprises 12 residues.

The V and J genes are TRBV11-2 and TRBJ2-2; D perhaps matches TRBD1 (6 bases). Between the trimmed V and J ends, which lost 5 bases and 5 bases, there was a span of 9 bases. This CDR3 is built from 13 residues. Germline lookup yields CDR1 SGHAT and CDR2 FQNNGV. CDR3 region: CASSPQGTGELFF. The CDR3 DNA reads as TGTGCCAGCAGCCCACAGGGAACCGGGGAGCTGTTTTTT. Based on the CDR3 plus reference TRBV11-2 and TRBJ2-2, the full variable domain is EAGVAQSPRYKIIEKRQSVAFWCNPISGHATLYWYQQILGQGPKLLIQFQNNGVVDDSQLPKDRFSAERLKGVDSTLKIQPAKLEDSAVYLCASSPQGTGELFFGEGSRLTVL.